Listed here are 27 T cell receptor beta chains from one sample, sequenced in a study of T cells in tumors after PD-1 blockade (dated by TCRdb to about 2019). Libraries were made using the immunoSEQ multiplex PCR assay. The source is immuneACCESS, and TCRdb retained only in-frame sequences with V and J called. Part of the clones is not carried over; for the studies checked, unresolved V genes explain less than half of this, and the remainder is unexplained. For this sample there are roughly 4,400 clones; approximately 63% appear just once. The ten largest account for around 16% of the sample. What this sample's time point label stands for: after anti-PD-1 therapy. The sequencing here drew on tumor tissue, taken after anti-PD-1 treatment. The origin of the receptors is a human donor with basal cell carcinoma.

The chain is built from TRBV28 and TRBJ1-2, with D possibly being TRBD1 (5 bases). Germline assignment: CDR1 MDHEN and CDR2 SYDVKM. The CDR3 has 16 residues. The V end lost 1 base, the J end lost 4 bases, and 16 bases lay between the germline ends. The CDR3 sequence: CASSLSGHGGPYGYTF. CDR3 DNA sequence: TGTGCCAGCAGTTTATCGGGCCATGGGGGACCCTATGGCTACACCTTC.

V is TRBV7-2 and J is TRBJ2-3; 7 positions agree with TRBD2. CDR3 length: 15 amino acids. Germline V gene sequence: CDR1 SGHTA, CDR2 FQGNSA. Trimming cost V 4 bases and J 1 base; bases outside gene matches: 5. This chain's CDR3 is CASSSGGLRTDTQYF. CDR3 nucleotides: TGTGCCAGCAGCTCCGGGGGGTTACGCACAGATACGCAGTATTTT.

The chain uses TRBV10-3 and TRBJ2-1; D is unclear. Germline loops: CDR1 ENHRY, CDR2 SYGVKD. V lost 10 bases and J lost 0, with 16 bases in between. This CDR3 has 15 residues. The chain's CDR3 is CATDPGWSSYNEQFF. CDR3 sequence (DNA): TGTGCCACGGACCCGGGCTGGAGCTCCTACAATGAGCAGTTCTTC.

This clone is medium-sized (0.01 to 0.1%) within its sample. CDR3 in DNA: TGTGCCAGCAGTTTTTCTTATGGCAGACTCTACGAGCAGTACTTC. This codes for CASSFSYGRLYEQYF. The chain links TRBV27 to TRBJ2-7, with no clear D. This CDR3 region has 15 residues. Germline-derived CDR1 and CDR2 are MNHEY and SMNVEV (reference sequence). Between the trimmed V and J ends, which lost 3 bases and 3 bases, there was a span of 15 bases.

V usage is TRBV10-3 and J usage is TRBJ1-2, with 10 bases identical to TRBD1. This CDR3 has 16 amino acids. Germline loops: CDR1 ENHRY, CDR2 SYGVKD. With 5 bases clipped from V and 4 bases from J, the junction kept 10 bases outside the gene matches. For the CDR3, the DNA is TGTGCCATCAGTCTGTCCGGGACAGGGGATACCTATGGCTACACCTTC. This translates into CAISLSGTGDTYGYTF.

This clone was detected a few times. This rearrangement joins TRBV7-2 to TRBJ1-4, with D unclear. The germline V gene encodes CDR1 SGHTA and CDR2 FQGNSA. The CDR3 has 15 residues. Trimming stripped 5 bases from V and 5 bases from J, with 15 bases between. The CDR3 loop reads CASSRDGRLNEKLFF. The CDR3 DNA reads TGTGCCAGCAGCAGAGACGGACGCTTAAATGAAAAACTGTTTTTT.

The rearrangement links TRBV12-3 or TRBV12-4 to TRBJ2-3; D not certain. V was pared by 6 bases and J by 2 bases, with 3 bases between. The CDR3 is 11 amino acids. CDR3 DNA: TGTGCCAGCAGGGTCACAGATACGCAGTATTTT. It is translated as CASRVTDTQYF.

This clone is labeled as medium-sized. The rearrangement uses TRBV12-5 and TRBJ1-3; weak D call: TRBD1 (5 bases). The CDR3 consists of 21 residues. Trimming pared 0 bases from V and 4 bases from J, leaving 28 bases between. CDR1 LGHNT and CDR2 FRNRAP come from the germline V gene. The CDR3 loop reads CASGLVGVRQPQGDEGNTIYF. CDR3 DNA sequence: TGTGCTAGTGGTTTGGTAGGTGTACGACAGCCCCAAGGAGACGAAGGAAACACCATATATTTT. Supplemented by reference TRBV12-5 and TRBJ1-3, the full variable domain reads DARVTQTPRHKVTEMGQEVTMRCQPILGHNTVFWYRQTMMQGLELLAYFRNRAPLDDSGMPKDRFSAEMPDATLATLKIQPSEPRDSAVYFCASGLVGVRQPQGDEGNTIYFGEGSWLTVV.

The rearrangement joins TRBV2 to TRBJ1-2; 9 nucleotides match TRBD1. The CDR3 runs to 15 residues. J was trimmed by 2 bases and V by 6 bases; bases with no gene match: 7. The germline gives CDR1 SNHLY, CDR2 FYNNEI. CDR3 loop: CASRYRQGENYGYTF. The CDR3 DNA is TGTGCCAGCAGGTACCGACAGGGGGAAAACTATGGCTACACCTTC. Full variable domain (rest looked up from reference TRBV2 and TRBJ1-2): EPEVTQTPSHQVTQMGQEVILRCVPISNHLYFYWYRQILGQKVEFLVSFYNNEISEKSEIFDDQFSVERPDGSNFTLKIRSTKLEDSAMYFCASRYRQGENYGYTFGSGTRLTVV.

The CDR3 DNA reads TGTGCCAGTAGCAGGGGTGGGTTAAGGACTGAAGCTTTCTTT. Protein sequence: CASSRGGLRTEAFF. The rearrangement joins TRBV19 to TRBJ1-1, with D maybe TRBD1 (6 bases). CDR1 and CDR2 from the germline V gene are LNHDA and SQIVND (reference sequence). The CDR3 sequence is 14 residues long. V was trimmed by 6 bases and J by 5 bases, leaving 16 bases between them.

This clone is judged medium-sized. At the DNA level, this CDR3 is encoded by other sequences in the same sample as well. The V gene is TRBV7-9, the J gene TRBJ2-1; perhaps TRBD1 as D (6 bases). Germline V gene sequence: CDR1 SEHNR, CDR2 FQNEAQ (reference sequence). The CDR3 runs to 14 residues. The V and J ends lost 5 bases and 3 bases respectively, with 11 bases between them. The CDR3 sequence: CASSPDRVYNEQFF. CDR3 DNA: TGTGCCAGCAGCCCGGACAGAGTCTACAATGAGCAGTTCTTC.

The J gene is TRBJ2-7, the V gene TRBV5-5; D not resolved. The CDR3 totals 15 residues. Germline loops: CDR1 SGHKS, CDR2 YYEKEE (reference sequence). The V end lost 0 bases, the J end lost 2 bases, and 12 bases lay between the germline ends. The CDR3 DNA is TGTGCCAGCAGCTTGGCCGTTTCAGAGACCTACGAGCAGTACTTC. This codes for CASSLAVSETYEQYF.

The CDR3 loop is CASSGETGPYEQYF. The CDR3 DNA is TGTGCCAGCAGCGGGGAGACAGGGCCCTACGAGCAGTACTTC. This sequence joins TRBV5-6 and TRBJ2-7, with 7 bases that match TRBD1. This CDR3 has 14 amino acids. V was clipped by 4 bases and J by 2 bases; unmatched bases: 6. Per the germline V gene, CDR1 is SGHDT and CDR2 is YYEEEE.

This chain connects TRBV2 to TRBJ2-7, with TRBD1 matching 7 bases. Germline loops: CDR1 SNHLY, CDR2 FYNNEI. The CDR3 totals 14 residues. V was clipped by 6 bases and J by 1 base; unmatched bases: 6. This CDR3 reads CASRGQTSSYEQYF. For the CDR3, the DNA is TGTGCCAGCAGGGGACAGACTTCTTCCTACGAGCAGTACTTC.

The chain combines TRBV13 with TRBJ1-2, with TRBD1 identical over 9 bases. CDR3 length equals 14 residues. Germline assignment: CDR1 PRHDT and CDR2 FYEKMQ (reference sequence). V lost 5 bases, J lost 4 bases, and 5 bases stayed unmatched. As DNA, the CDR3 is TGTGCCAGCAGCCAAGGGACAGGGTCCTATGGCTACACCTTC. Translating gives CASSQGTGSYGYTF.

The chain links TRBV3-1 (or the pseudogene TRBV3-2) to TRBJ2-5; 12 bases are shared with TRBD2. Germline V gives CDR1 LGHDT, CDR2 YNNKEL (reference sequence). The trim removed 5 bases at V and 3 bases at J, leaving 7 bases unmatched. The CDR3 sequence is 16 residues long. The CDR3 here is CASSKRTSGIKETQYF. Written as DNA, the CDR3 is TGTGCCAGCAGCAAAAGGACTAGCGGGATAAAAGAGACCCAGTACTTC.

This sequence joins TRBV5-5 and TRBJ1-2; D perhaps matches TRBD1 (5 bases). The CDR3 has 14 residues. The V gene lost 4 bases and the J gene lost 6 bases, with 16 bases spanning the gap. The germline CDR1 and CDR2 sequences are SGHKS and YYEKEE (reference sequence). The CDR3 spells CASSILGPQDGYTF. The CDR3 DNA sequence: TGTGCCAGCAGCATACTAGGGCCACAGGATGGCTACACCTTC.

This chain uses TRBV28 with TRBJ2-7; the match to TRBD2 covers 8 bases. Germline loops: CDR1 MDHEN, CDR2 SYDVKM. Trimming cost V 2 bases and J 0 bases; bases outside gene matches: 12. The CDR3 is 18 amino acids. The CDR3 region is CASSLTAGAGGLSYEQYF. The CDR3 DNA is TGTGCCAGCAGTTTAACCGCCGGGGCGGGAGGTCTCTCCTACGAGCAGTACTTC.

The gene calls are TRBV7-6 and TRBJ2-7; TRBD1 might be the D (6 bases). Trimming left V 0 bases short and J 3 bases short, with 12 bases between. The germline V gene encodes CDR1 SGHVS and CDR2 FNYEAQ. There are 15 residues in the CDR3. CDR3 in amino acids: CASSLATGTYYEQYF. Here the CDR3 DNA reads TGTGCCAGCAGCTTAGCTACCGGGACATACTACGAGCAGTACTTC. The whole variable domain, remainder taken from reference TRBV7-6 and TRBJ2-7, is GAGVSQSPRYKVTKRGQDVALRCDPISGHVSLYWYRQALGQGPEFLTYFNYEAQQDKSGLPNDRFSAERPEGSISTLTIQRTEQRDSAMYRCASSLATGTYYEQYFGPGTRLTVT.

V and J are TRBV28 and TRBJ1-1; TRBD1 might be the D (5 bases). The CDR3 runs 15 residues. CDR1 and CDR2 from the germline V gene are MDHEN and SYDVKM. V was clipped by 6 bases and J by 2 bases, with 16 bases between them. This chain's CDR3 is CASRLPSGGNTEAFF. The CDR3 bases are TGTGCCAGCAGGTTACCCTCTGGGGGAAACACTGAAGCTTTCTTT.

The J gene is TRBJ1-2, the V gene TRBV3-1 (or the pseudogene TRBV3-2); D might be TRBD1 (5 bases). The CDR3 covers 14 residues. The V end was cut by 4 bases, the J end by 4 bases, with 13 bases between. CDR1 is LGHDT and CDR2 is YNNKEL in the germline V gene (reference sequence). CDR3 coding DNA: TGTGCCAGCAGCCGAGAGGGGCGCCCCTATGGCTACACCTTC. It encodes CASSREGRPYGYTF.

The chain has TRBV29-1 and TRBJ2-3; no definite D call. Germline V CDR1 and CDR2: SQVTM, ANQGSEA. The CDR3 contains 12 residues. V lost 4 bases and J lost 1, with 6 bases in between. The chain's CDR3 is CSVVAGTDTQYF. The CDR3, as DNA: TGCAGCGTTGTGGCGGGCACAGATACGCAGTATTTT.

This clone was seen once. The chain carries TRBV9 and TRBJ1-1; no clear D gene. Per germline, CDR1 SGDLS and CDR2 YYNGEE. V was shortened by 2 bases and J by 2 bases, with 7 bases between the two germline ends. The CDR3 is 13 residues long. The CDR3 DNA is TGTGCCAGCAGCGTTGGGCATAACACTGAAGCTTTCTTT. This translates into CASSVGHNTEAFF. The whole variable domain, filled in from reference TRBV9 and TRBJ1-1, reads DSGVTQTPKHLITATGQRVTLRCSPRSGDLSVYWYQQSLDQGLQFLIQYYNGEERAKGNILERFSAQQFPDLHSELNLSSLELGDSALYFCASSVGHNTEAFFGQGTRLTVV.

Notes on this clone: Other DNA sequences in this specimen translate into the identical CDR3. The J gene is TRBJ2-1, the V gene TRBV5-4; TRBD2 might be the D (6 bases). The V gene's germline CDR1 is SGHNT and CDR2 YYREEE (reference sequence). The CDR3 totals 16 residues. V shed 0 bases and J shed 0 bases, with 10 bases lying between them. Written as DNA, the CDR3 is TGTGCCAGCAGCTTGGGAGGGCGGGGCTCCTACAATGAGCAGTTCTTC. Translated, it gives CASSLGGRGSYNEQFF.

A note on this clone: The same CDR3 is also encoded by other DNA sequences in this sample. The genes are TRBV4-1 and TRBJ1-1; D is possibly TRBD1 (6 bases). Germline CDR1 and CDR2: MGHRA and YSYEKL. Trimming cost V 3 bases and J 8 bases, with 10 bases left between them. CDR3 length: 12 residues. CDR3 sequence: CASSHPGTEAFF. The CDR3 DNA reads as TGCGCCAGCAGCCACCCCGGGACAGAAGCTTTCTTT.

The count of this clone is one. The chain recombines TRBV6-2 or TRBV6-3 with TRBJ1-6, with D hard to call. Germline V gene data show CDR1 as MNHEY and CDR2 as SVGEGT. Trimming pared 4 bases from V and 5 bases from J, leaving 9 bases between. The CDR3 length is 14 residues. Here the CDR3 reads CASSSDGNNSPLHF. CDR3 nucleotides: TGTGCCAGCAGTTCGGACGGAAATAATTCACCCCTCCACTTT.

The chain has TRBV5-8 and TRBJ2-3, with TRBD1 matching 12 bases. The CDR3 covers 17 residues. CDR1 and CDR2 from the germline V gene are SGHTS and YDEGEE. The trim removed 4 bases at V and 6 bases at J, leaving 12 bases unmatched. CDR3 sequence (DNA): TGTGCCAGCAGCCCGCCCCCGGGACAGGGGGCAATGGATACGCAGTATTTT. It specifies CASSPPPGQGAMDTQYF.